Below are 22 T cell receptor beta chains sequenced from a single sample in a study of T cell responses to AZD1222 COVID-19 vaccine. The protocol was immunoSEQ multiplex PCR, while the TCRdb copy is restricted to in-frame clones and leaves out a portion. The sample has nearly 200,000 clones, approximately 93% seen once. Sample: peripheral blood, taken 28 days after the second AZD1222 dose. These receptor sequences come from an adult who received the AZD1222 COVID-19 vaccine.

J is TRBJ1-1 and V is TRBV7-2; D ambiguous. In germline, CDR1 is SGHTA, CDR2 FQGNSA. The CDR3 extends over 12 amino acids. Trimming removed 2 bases at V and 10 bases at J, with 11 bases between. The CDR3 is CASSLTFSIAFF. In DNA, the CDR3 is TGTGCCAGCAGCTTAACCTTCAGTATAGCTTTCTTT. The variable domain in full, completed from reference TRBV7-2 and TRBJ1-1, reads GAGVSQSPSNKVTEKGKDVELRCDPISGHTALYWYRQSLGQGLEFLIYFQGNSAPDKSGLPSDRFSAERTGGSVSTLTIQRTQQEDSAVYLCASSLTFSIAFFGQGTRLTVV.

The chain links TRBV10-2 to TRBJ2-1; 10 nucleotides agree with TRBD2. CDR3 length: 15 residues. V lost 4 bases to trimming and J lost 5 bases; unmatched junction nucleotides: 5. The germline gives CDR1 WSHSY, CDR2 SAAADI. The CDR3 protein is CASSAGLAENNEQFF. CDR3 bases: TGCGCCAGCAGTGCAGGACTAGCGGAGAACAATGAGCAGTTCTTC.

The V and J genes are TRBV6-5 and TRBJ1-2; D is possibly TRBD1 (5 bases). V was trimmed by 0 bases and J by 4 bases, leaving 15 bases between them. The CDR3 has 16 amino acids. Germline V gene sequence: CDR1 MNHEY, CDR2 SVGAGI. The CDR3 DNA is TGTGCCAGCAGTTACTCGATGGGGGAGAGGCCCTATGGCTACACCTTC. It encodes CASSYSMGERPYGYTF.

The J gene is TRBJ2-3, the V gene TRBV2; 13 nucleotides match TRBD2. Germline values: CDR1 SNHLY, CDR2 FYNNEI. Unmatched junction bases numbered 5, after V lost 8 bases and J lost 0 bases. The CDR3 contains 16 residues. This CDR3 reads CASRRTSGGSTDTQYF. For the CDR3, the DNA is TGTGCCAGCCGCAGGACTAGCGGGGGTAGCACAGATACGCAGTATTTT. Complete variable domain (other parts from reference TRBV2 and TRBJ2-3): EPEVTQTPSHQVTQMGQEVILRCVPISNHLYFYWYRQILGQKVEFLVSFYNNEISEKSEIFDDQFSVERPDGSNFTLKIRSTKLEDSAMYFCASRRTSGGSTDTQYFGPGTRLTVL.

The CDR3 loop is CASSLAGRHNSPLHF. CDR3 bases: TGTGCCAGCAGCTTGGCGGGGCGGCATAATTCACCCCTCCACTTT. This chain joins TRBV5-4 and TRBJ1-6, with D maybe TRBD1 (5 bases). The germline gives CDR1 SGHNT, CDR2 YYREEE (reference sequence). The CDR3 totals 15 residues. V lost 0 bases, J lost 5 bases, and 9 bases lay in between.

The chain uses TRBV2 and TRBJ2-7, with 13 bases fitting TRBD2. The CDR3 consists of 15 residues. Trimming removed 7 bases from V and 4 bases from J; junction bases left unmatched: 7. Germline V gives CDR1 SNHLY, CDR2 FYNNEI. The CDR3 protein is CASTPRTSGSYEQYF. CDR3 coding DNA: TGTGCCAGCACCCCCAGGACTAGCGGGAGTTACGAGCAGTACTTC.

The V gene is TRBV7-8, the J gene TRBJ2-1; 8 bases are a match to TRBD2. This CDR3 region has 16 residues. J gave up 4 bases and V 3 bases, and 8 bases lay outside the gene matches. Germline CDR1 SGHVS, CDR2 FQNEAQ. The CDR3 sequence: CASSLKLAAPYNEQFF. The CDR3 region has the DNA TGTGCCAGCAGCTTGAAACTAGCGGCCCCTTACAATGAGCAGTTCTTC.

V usage is TRBV7-2 and J usage is TRBJ1-4; D not certain. With 5 bases removed from V and 1 base from J, the gap between germline ends came to 8 bases. CDR1 is SGHTA, CDR2 FQGNSA, per germline. The CDR3 sequence is 14 residues long. The CDR3: CASSVTLTNEKLFF. The DNA of the CDR3 is TGTGCCAGCAGCGTCACCTTAACTAATGAAAAACTGTTTTTT.

This clone was counted once. V and J are TRBV11-2 and TRBJ1-5; 7 nucleotides match TRBD1. CDR1 and CDR2 from the germline V gene are SGHAT and FQNNGV. The CDR3 covers 15 residues. J lost 3 bases, V lost 1 base, and 3 bases had no gene match. The CDR3 DNA reads TGTGCCAGCAGCTTAGGGGGACAGACCAATCAGCCCCAGCATTTT. Translation: CASSLGGQTNQPQHF.

J is TRBJ1-5 and V is TRBV7-2; TRBD1 is a possible D gene (5 bases). The germline V gene encodes CDR1 SGHTA and CDR2 FQGNSA. V was cut by 3 bases and J by 4 bases, with 13 bases left in between. The CDR3 has 15 residues. CDR3 bases: TGTGCCAGCAGCTTTCTGGGGGGATGGAATCAGCCCCAGCATTTT. It codes for CASSFLGGWNQPQHF.

This chain joins TRBV5-1 and TRBJ2-7; D not resolved. Germline V gene lookup returns CDR1 SGHRS and CDR2 YFSETQ. V lost 0 bases to trimming and J lost 1 base, with 8 bases between them. This CDR3 comprises 14 residues. The CDR3 nucleotides are TGCGCCAGCAGCTTGGCTCCCGATTCCTACGAGCAGTACTTC. This encodes CASSLAPDSYEQYF.

The chain employs TRBV25-1 and TRBJ2-6; 8 bases line up with TRBD1. The CDR3 has 15 residues. V trimming: 6 bases; J trimming: 4 bases; junction bases outside the gene matches: 5. Per germline, CDR1 MGHDK and CDR2 SYGVNS. The CDR3 DNA follows: TGTGCCAGCAGACACAGGGGGGACGGGGCCAACGTCCTGACTTTC. Translated, it gives CASRHRGDGANVLTF. Looking up the rest from reference TRBV25-1 and TRBJ2-6 gives the full variable domain: EADIYQTPRYLVIGTGKKITLECSQTMGHDKMYWYQQDPGMELHLIHYSYGVNSTEKGDLSSESTVSRIRTEHFPLTLESARPSHTSQYLCASRHRGDGANVLTFGAGSRLTVL.

The chain links TRBV7-9 to TRBJ1-1; D is ambiguous. This CDR3 has 14 residues. V gave up 2 bases and J gave up 7 bases, with 14 bases separating them. Germline V gene lookup returns CDR1 SEHNR and CDR2 FQNEAQ (reference sequence). CDR3 amino acids: CASSLRQMGNEAFF. The CDR3 DNA follows: TGTGCCAGCAGCTTACGCCAGATGGGGAATGAAGCTTTCTTT.

This chain connects TRBV20-1 to TRBJ1-2; no definite D call. Germline lookup yields CDR1 DFQATT and CDR2 SNEGSKA (reference sequence). This CDR3 has 11 amino acids. V was cut by 3 bases and J by 7 bases, with 9 bases left in between. The CDR3 loop is CSARVWGGYTF. CDR3 sequence (DNA): TGCAGTGCTAGGGTGTGGGGTGGCTACACCTTC.

The chain joins TRBV9 to TRBJ1-2, with D hard to call. The germline gives CDR1 SGDLS, CDR2 YYNGEE. With 0 bases removed from V and 4 bases from J, the gap between germline ends came to 10 bases. The length of the CDR3 is 14 residues. The CDR3 loop reads CASSVESAVYGYTF. The CDR3 DNA follows: TGTGCCAGCAGCGTAGAATCAGCAGTCTATGGCTACACCTTC. The variable domain in full, with the rest retrieved from reference TRBV9 and TRBJ1-2, is DSGVTQTPKHLITATGQRVTLRCSPRSGDLSVYWYQQSLDQGLQFLIQYYNGEERAKGNILERFSAQQFPDLHSELNLSSLELGDSALYFCASSVESAVYGYTFGSGTRLTVV.

The chain is built from TRBV19 and TRBJ1-5; 8 bases fit TRBD1. Germline V gives CDR1 LNHDA, CDR2 SQIVND (reference sequence). The CDR3 is made up of 16 amino acids. V shed 3 bases, J shed 3 bases, and the junction held 7 bases outside the gene matches. The CDR3 protein is CASSITRTGNNQPQHF. The CDR3 DNA follows: TGTGCCAGTAGTATTACAAGGACAGGGAACAATCAGCCCCAGCATTTT.

V and J are TRBV12-3 or TRBV12-4 and TRBJ1-1; the D is unclear. V was cut by 3 bases and J by 6 bases, with 11 bases left in between. The CDR3 is 13 amino acids. DNA of the CDR3: TGTGCCAGCAGTTTCGGAGGGTTGGCTGAAGCTTTCTTT. Amino acids: CASSFGGLAEAFF.

This sequence joins TRBV19 and TRBJ2-2, with D possibly matching TRBD1 (5 bases). CDR1 LNHDA and CDR2 SQIVND come from the germline V gene (reference sequence). Trimming took off 0 bases at V and 2 bases at J, with 13 bases between the two ends. The CDR3 runs 17 residues. CDR3: CASSIDMRQINTGELFF. CDR3 nucleotides: TGTGCCAGTAGTATAGATATGAGACAGATAAACACCGGGGAGCTGTTTTTT.

The V call is TRBV9, the J call TRBJ2-3, with TRBD2 as a possible D gene (5 bases). CDR3 length: 14 residues. Germline V gives CDR1 SGDLS, CDR2 YYNGEE. V was trimmed by 3 bases and J by 2 bases, leaving 10 bases between them. This chain's CDR3 is CASSEQDYTDTQYF. For the CDR3, the DNA is TGTGCCAGCAGCGAGCAAGACTACACAGATACGCAGTATTTT.

V usage is TRBV18 and J usage is TRBJ2-5; TRBD2 agrees at 11 bases. CDR3 length: 15 residues. Germline V gene lookup returns CDR1 KGHSH and CDR2 LQKENI. V shed 2 bases, J shed 7 bases, and the junction held 6 bases outside the gene matches. As DNA, the CDR3 is TGTGCCAGCTCACCAGCTAGCGGGGGGCCGGGGACCCAGTACTTC. Its protein product is CASSPASGGPGTQYF.

This chain links TRBV7-9 with TRBJ1-1; D is unclear. The germline V gene encodes CDR1 SEHNR and CDR2 FQNEAQ (reference sequence). Between the trimmed V and J ends, which lost 5 bases and 0 bases, there was a span of 7 bases. The CDR3 contains 13 residues. This CDR3 reads CASSLALNTEAFF. The CDR3 region has the DNA TGTGCCAGCAGCCTGGCCCTGAACACTGAAGCTTTCTTT.

The chain has TRBV5-5 and TRBJ2-7, with TRBD1 identical over 9 bases. The V and J ends lost 0 bases and 3 bases, in that order; junction bases with no gene match: 1. Germline V gene lookup returns CDR1 SGHKS and CDR2 YYEKEE (reference sequence). The length of the CDR3 is 14 residues. The CDR3 region is CASSLGTGVYEQYF. Written as DNA, the CDR3 is TGTGCCAGCAGCTTGGGGACAGGGGTCTACGAGCAGTACTTC.